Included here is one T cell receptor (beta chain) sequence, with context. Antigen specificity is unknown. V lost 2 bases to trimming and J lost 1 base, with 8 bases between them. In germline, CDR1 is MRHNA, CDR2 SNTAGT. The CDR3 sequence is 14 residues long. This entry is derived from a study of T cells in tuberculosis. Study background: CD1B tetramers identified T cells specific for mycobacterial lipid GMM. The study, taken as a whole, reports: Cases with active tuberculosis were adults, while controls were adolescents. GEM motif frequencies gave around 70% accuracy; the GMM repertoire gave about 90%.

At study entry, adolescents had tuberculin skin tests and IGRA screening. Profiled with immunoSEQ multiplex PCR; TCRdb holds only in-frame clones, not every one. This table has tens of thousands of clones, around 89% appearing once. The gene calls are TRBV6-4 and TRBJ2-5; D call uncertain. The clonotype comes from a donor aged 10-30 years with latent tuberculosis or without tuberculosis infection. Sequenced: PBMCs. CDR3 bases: TGTGCCAGCAGTGACGAGGTACCCCAAGAGACCCAGTACTTC. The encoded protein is CASSDEVPQETQYF.